This record looks at one T cell receptor (beta chain) sequence and its context. Per the germline V gene, CDR1 is SGHVS and CDR2 is FQNEAQ. V shed 2 bases and J shed 5 bases, with 15 bases lying between them. There are 15 residues in the CDR3. This entry comes from a study of cytomegalovirus exposure and HLA in healthy donors. The protocol was immunoSEQ multiplex PCR, while the TCRdb copy is restricted to in-frame clones and leaves out a portion. This table has 150,000 to 170,000 clones, 85% to 90% appearing once. The receptor was derived from a human donor in good health. This chain links TRBV7-8 with TRBJ1-2; the D gene is possibly TRBD1 (5 bases). The sample was PBMCs. The CDR3 nucleotides read TGTGCCAGCAGCTTACCAGGGAAAGACAATTATGGCTACACCTTC. It encodes CASSLPGKDNYGYTF. Full variable domain (missing parts from reference TRBV7-8 and TRBJ1-2): GAGVSQSPRYKVAKRGQDVALRCDPISGHVSLFWYQQALGQGPEFLTYFQNEAQLDKSGLPSDRFFAERPEGSVSTLKIQRTQQEDSAVYLCASSLPGKDNYGYTFGSGTRLTVV.